Listed below are T cell receptor beta chains from one sample, sequenced in a study of T cells in Graves' hyperthyroidism and ophthalmopathy. Via MiXCR, TCRdb re-called the multiplex PCR reads, giving one row per CDR3 protein. The table records approximately 330,000 distinct CDR3 sequences, around a sixth of them present only once. Material: blood. The receptors here all came from a woman aged 50 to 60 with Graves' hyperthyroidism. Each CDR3 is given with its conserved first and last residue. A D gene is named only where the DNA matches it firmly. The size of a clone is reported for some rows only, either as once, few or many, or as a class for expanded clones.

D gene | clone size | J gene | V gene | CDR3 DNA | CDR3 protein
TRBD2 | - | TRBJ2-1 | TRBV7-9 | TGTGCCAGCAACTTATTGGCGGGGGGCCAGAAGTTCTTC | CASNLLAGGQKFF
- | many | TRBJ1-1 | TRBV3-1 | TGTGCCAGCAGCCCGACGGGACGGAAAACTGAAGCTTTCTTT | CASSPTGRKTEAFF
- | - | TRBJ1-1 | TRBV29-1 | TGCAGCGTTTCGACGGGCTCAAATGAAGCTTTCTTT | CSVSTGSNEAFF
TRBD2 | many | TRBJ2-7 | TRBV10-3 | TGTGCCATCGAGCGGGAGGGCGGCGAGCAGTACTTC | CAIEREGGEQYF
- | - | TRBJ2-1 | TRBV7-3 | TGTGCCAGCAGCCCTAGGGGGGGGGCCTCCTACAATGAGCAGTTCTTC | CASSPRGGASYNEQFF
- | many | TRBJ2-7 | TRBV7-9 | TGTGCCAGCAGGGACGGTAGCTCCTACGAGCAGTACTTC | CASRDGSSYEQYF
TRBD2 | - | TRBJ2-1 | TRBV15 | TGTGCCACCAGCTCGGAGGTCGGGAGGAGAGGTGAGCAGTTCTTC | CATSSEVGRRGEQFF
- | many | TRBJ1-1 | TRBV2 | TGTGCCAGCAGTCTCCAGGACGGTCGCACTGAAGCTTTCTTT | CASSLQDGRTEAFF
- | - | TRBJ1-5 | TRBV6-1 | TGTGCCAGCACCCCGGGCCCCAGGGCGGATCAGCCCCAGCATTTT | CASTPGPRADQPQHF
TRBD2 | once | TRBJ2-3 | TRBV10-2 | TGCGCCAGCAGTGGGGGCGGGGGGGTCGATACGCAGTATTTT | CASSGGGGVDTQYF
TRBD1 | many | TRBJ1-1 | TRBV2 | TGTGCCAGCAGTGAACTACAGGGGCGGTACACTGAAGCTTTCTTT | CASSELQGRYTEAFF
- | many | TRBJ1-2 | TRBV6-1 | TGTGCCAGCAGGAACAAACAGGGTGCAGGGGACTATGGCTACACCTTC | CASRNKQGAGDYGYTF
- | - | TRBJ2-7 | TRBV6-1 | TGTGCCAGCAGTGAACCGGGACGTAACCCCGGCGAGCAGTACTTC | CASSEPGRNPGEQYF
TRBD1 | - | TRBJ2-2 | TRBV7-6 | TGTGCCAGCAGCCCAACTAGGACAGGGGGTGACACCGGGGAGCTGTTTTTT | CASSPTRTGGDTGELFF
- | - | TRBJ1-2 | TRBV9 | TGTGCCAGCAGCGTAGACGAAGAGAACTATGGCTACACCTTC | CASSVDEENYGYTF
- | few | TRBJ1-5 | TRBV4-1 | TGCGCCAGCAGCCGGCGGGCAGGGGATCAGCCCCAGCATTTT | CASSRRAGDQPQHF
- | - | TRBJ2-3 | TRBV14 | TGTGCCAGCAGCCAAGGGCTCGGGCGACCAGGCACAGATACACAGTATTTT | CASSQGLGRPGTDTQYF
- | many | TRBJ2-3 | TRBV12-3/TRBV12-4 | TGTGCCAGCAGTTTATTAATAAGAGATACGCAGTATTTT | CASSLLIRDTQYF
- | - | TRBJ2-3 | TRBV24-1 | TGTGCCACCAGTGATCCGACAGCTCGCACAGATACGCAGTATTTT | CATSDPTARTDTQYF
- | - | TRBJ1-6 | TRBV19 | TGTGCCAGTCGTTACTTACCGGCAGGGGAACCCTATAATTCACCCCTCCACTTT | CASRYLPAGEPYNSPLHF
TRBD2 | - | TRBJ2-1 | TRBV19 | TGTGCCAGTAGTCCTAGTCTAGCGGGAGAAGACAATGAGCAGTTCTTC | CASSPSLAGEDNEQFF
- | few | TRBJ1-2 | TRBV20-1 | TGCAGTGCTCTTAAGGGAGCTGCTAACTATGGCTACACCTTC | CSALKGAANYGYTF
- | - | TRBJ1-1 | TRBV12-5 | TGTGCTAGTGGTACTTACGCCGCTGAAGCTTTCTTT | CASGTYAAEAFF
- | - | TRBJ2-3 | TRBV20-1 | TGCAGTGCTAGAGACACAAGAGCGGGTCGAGTAGTTAGCACAGATACGCAGTATTTT | CSARDTRAGRVVSTDTQYF
TRBD1 | few | TRBJ2-1 | TRBV2 | TGTGCCAGCAAGCCGGGACAGGGGTACAATGAGCAGTTCTTC | CASKPGQGYNEQFF
- | few | TRBJ2-3 | TRBV4-2 | TGTGCCAGCAGCCAATGGGGGTCAGATACGCAGTATTTT | CASSQWGSDTQYF
- | many | TRBJ2-3 | TRBV12-3/TRBV12-4 | TGTGCCAGCAGTGCTTCAGCAGATACGCAGTATTTT | CASSASADTQYF